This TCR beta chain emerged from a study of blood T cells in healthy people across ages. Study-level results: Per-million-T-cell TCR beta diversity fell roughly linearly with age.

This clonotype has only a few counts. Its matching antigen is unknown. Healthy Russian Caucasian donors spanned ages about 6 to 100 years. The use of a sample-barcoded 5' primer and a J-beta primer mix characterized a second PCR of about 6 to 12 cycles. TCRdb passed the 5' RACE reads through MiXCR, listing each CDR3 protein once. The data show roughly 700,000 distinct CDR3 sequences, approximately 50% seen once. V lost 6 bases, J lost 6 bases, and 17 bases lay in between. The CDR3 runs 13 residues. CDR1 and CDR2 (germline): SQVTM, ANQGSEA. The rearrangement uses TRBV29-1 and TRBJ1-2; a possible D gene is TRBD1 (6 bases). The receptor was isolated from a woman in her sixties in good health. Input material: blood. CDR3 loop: CSVRHAGANGYTF. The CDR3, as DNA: TGCAGCGTCCGCCACGCGGGGGCGAATGGCTACACCTTC. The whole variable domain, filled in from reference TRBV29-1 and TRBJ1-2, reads SAVISQKPSRDICQRGTSLTIQCQVDSQVTMMFWYRQQPGQSLTLIATANQGSEATYESGFVIDKFPISRPNLTFSTLTVSNMSPEDSSIYLCSVRHAGANGYTFGSGTRLTVV.